This entry lists 3 T cell receptor beta chains sequenced from one sample in a study of regulatory T cells in long-lasting Graves disease. With iRepertoire HTBI primers and Arm-PCR of CDR3 regions, TCR beta libraries were built. TCRdb ran MiXCR on the multiplex PCR reads and lists one entry per CDR3 protein. The sample has about 220,000 distinct CDR3 sequences; roughly a fifth are singletons. Sample time point: newly diagnosed GD, antithyroid drugs for less than 3 months. There was RNA extracted from PBMCs, and the TCR library was made from it. These records were also assigned to another study, of T cells in Graves' hyperthyroidism and ophthalmopathy.

The starting material was peripheral blood mononuclear cells (PBMCs), obtained at new diagnosis, from a patient treated with antithyroid drugs. The receptors shown here come from a woman aged 25 to 39 with Graves disease.

The sample holds many counts of this clonotype. The chain couples TRBV19 to TRBJ1-1, with 8 nucleotides matching TRBD1. J was trimmed by 1 base and V by 3 bases; bases with no gene match: 7. The length of the CDR3 is 16 residues. Germline V gene sequence: CDR1 LNHDA, CDR2 SQIVND (reference sequence). The CDR3 sequence: CASSIGTGRQNTEAFF. CDR3 coding DNA: TGTGCCAGTAGTATTGGGACAGGTAGACAGAACACTGAAGCTTTCTTT.

The V and J genes are TRBV5-1 and TRBJ1-2; 8 bases agree with TRBD1. Germline loops: CDR1 SGHRS, CDR2 YFSETQ. The CDR3 loop spans 16 amino acids. V shed 6 bases and J 2 bases; nucleotides not matched to a gene: 12. The CDR3 DNA follows: TGCGCCAGCACCCCTGGCCCGGGACAGGTGAACTATGGCTACACCTTC. It is translated as CASTPGPGQVNYGYTF.

This clonotype was picked up a small number of times. This rearrangement joins TRBV7-6 to TRBJ2-1; D unclear. Deletions cut 3 bases from V and 0 bases from J, with 6 bases between. This CDR3 spans 14 amino acids. Germline CDR1 reads SGHVS; CDR2 reads FNYEAQ. The CDR3, as DNA: TGTGCCAGCAGCTTTAGTATCTCCTACAATGAGCAGTTCTTC. It encodes CASSFSISYNEQFF.